Each of the 31 T cell receptor beta chains below was sequenced from the same sample in a study of Ad26.COV2.S vaccination and SARS-CoV-2 variants. Sequencing used immunoSEQ multiplex PCR; TCRdb keeps in-frame clones, though not all of them. The data contain 350,000 to 500,000 clones, roughly 88% of them seen just once; the ten biggest clones take up less than 5.5%. The treatment: over 15 received Ad26.COV2.S at low or high dose, single or two shots; about 5 received placebo; per-sample allocation not given. On day 63 after the first injection, vaccine and placebo recipients gave samples. The source was peripheral blood, collected in a trial of Ad26.COV2.S vaccine versus placebo. The receptors here all came from a person between 18 and 60 years old who received the Ad26.COV2.S COVID-19 vaccine or a placebo.

The rearrangement links TRBV30 to TRBJ1-1; 9 bases are shared with TRBD1. Looked up from germline, CDR1 is GTSNPN and CDR2 is SVGIG (reference sequence). The CDR3 extends over 16 amino acids. With 0 bases clipped from V and 3 bases from J, the junction kept 8 bases outside the gene matches. The DNA for the CDR3 is TGTGCCTGGAGTGTCCCTGGACAGGGGTTGGACACTGAAGCTTTCTTT. Translation gives CAWSVPGQGLDTEAFF. Combining the CDR3 with reference TRBV30 and TRBJ1-1 gives the whole variable domain SQTIHQWPATLVQPVGSPLSLECTVEGTSNPNLYWYRQAAGRGLQLLFYSVGIGQISSEVPQNLSASRPQDRQFILSSKKLLLSDSGFYLCAWSVPGQGLDTEAFFGQGTRLTVV.

V is TRBV9 and J is TRBJ1-5, with D perhaps matching TRBD1 (5 bases). The germline V and J ends were trimmed by 0 bases and 6 bases, with 13 bases remaining between them. Germline assignment: CDR1 SGDLS and CDR2 YYNGEE. The CDR3 is 15 amino acids. The CDR3 region is CASSVDEGWGQPQHF. DNA of the CDR3: TGTGCCAGCAGCGTAGATGAGGGGTGGGGTCAGCCCCAGCATTTT.

This clone was recorded once. The genes are TRBV28 and TRBJ1-1; possible D gene TRBD1, 5 bases. V lost 4 bases and J lost 3, with 15 bases in between. Germline lookup yields CDR1 MDHEN and CDR2 SYDVKM. This CDR3 comprises 15 residues. Here the CDR3 DNA reads TGTGCCAGCAGTTCTCCCCAGGGTCGGGACACTGAAGCTTTCTTT. This sequence encodes CASSSPQGRDTEAFF.

V usage is TRBV27 and J usage is TRBJ2-5, with 12 bases identical to TRBD2. Germline values: CDR1 MNHEY, CDR2 SMNVEV (reference sequence). CDR3 length: 19 amino acids. The ends lost 0 bases at V and 2 bases at J; junction bases unmatched: 10. Here the CDR3 DNA reads TGTGCCAGCAGTTTATCGGGACTAGCGGGTAGGATGGGACAAGAGACCCAGTACTTC. Translating gives CASSLSGLAGRMGQETQYF.

The rearrangement joins TRBV6-2 or TRBV6-3 to TRBJ1-5, with a possible D match to TRBD1 (5 bases). The CDR3 extends over 14 amino acids. V was trimmed by 2 bases and J by 4 bases, leaving 9 bases between them. Germline CDR1 is MNHEY and CDR2 is SVGEGT. CDR3 sequence: CASSYGAENQPQHF. Written as DNA, the CDR3 is TGTGCCAGCAGTTACGGGGCTGAGAATCAGCCCCAGCATTTT.

The chain is built from TRBV7-2 and TRBJ2-2, with 7 bases lining up with TRBD2. V lost 1 base and J lost 2; bases outside the gene matches: 4. Germline loops: CDR1 SGHTA, CDR2 FQGNSA. The CDR3 is 16 amino acids. Here the CDR3 DNA reads TGTGCCAGCAGCTTAGTGGGAGGGCCCAACACCGGGGAGCTGTTTTTT. It is translated as CASSLVGGPNTGELFF.

V gene TRBV3-1 (or the pseudogene TRBV3-2) combines with J gene TRBJ2-7; D call uncertain. The V gene lost 4 bases and the J gene lost 4 bases, with 5 bases spanning the gap. CDR1 is LGHDT, CDR2 YNNKEL, per germline (reference sequence). This CDR3 has 11 amino acids. CDR3 nucleotide sequence: TGTGCCAGCAGCCTCCAGTACGAGCAGTACTTC. This gives the protein CASSLQYEQYF.

This rearrangement joins TRBV29-1 to TRBJ2-3; 8 positions match TRBD2. With V trimmed by 4 bases and J by 0 bases, 6 bases remained unmatched. The CDR3 contains 15 residues. Germline V gives CDR1 SQVTM, CDR2 ANQGSEA. The CDR3 protein is CSVAFTSGSTDTQYF. In DNA form, the CDR3 reads TGCAGCGTTGCCTTTACTAGCGGCAGCACAGATACGCAGTATTTT.

V and J are TRBV5-5 and TRBJ2-2, with D possibly matching TRBD2 (6 bases). Germline CDR1 SGHKS, CDR2 YYEKEE (reference sequence). The CDR3 spans 15 residues. V lost 4 bases and J lost 5, with 15 bases in between. The CDR3 loop reads CASSRWRDPTGELFF. The CDR3 region has the DNA TGTGCCAGCAGCCGCTGGCGGGACCCTACCGGGGAGCTGTTTTTT. Full variable domain (remainder filled in from reference TRBV5-5 and TRBJ2-2): DAGVTQSPTHLIKTRGQQVTLRCSPISGHKSVSWYQQVLGQGPQFIFQYYEKEERGRGNFPDRFSARQFPNYSSELNVNALLLGDSALYLCASSRWRDPTGELFFGEGSRLTVL.

This clone was recorded once. CDR3: CASSLAGGQGYTF. CDR3 in DNA: TGTGCCAGCAGCTTAGCAGGGGGGCAGGGCTACACCTTC. The gene calls are TRBV7-2 and TRBJ1-2, with a possible D match to TRBD1 (6 bases). Germline V gives CDR1 SGHTA, CDR2 FQGNSA. This CDR3 is 13 amino acids long. Trimming left V 0 bases short and J 8 bases short, with 10 bases between.

The rearrangement links TRBV28 to TRBJ2-3; unclear D gene. This CDR3 is built from 11 residues. Germline values: CDR1 MDHEN, CDR2 SYDVKM. Between the trimmed V and J ends, which lost 5 bases and 4 bases, there was a span of 4 bases. This CDR3 reads CASSVSDTQYF. In DNA form, the CDR3 reads TGTGCCAGCAGTGTGTCAGATACGCAGTATTTT.

This chain uses TRBV3-1 (or the pseudogene TRBV3-2) with TRBJ1-2, with D unclear. The CDR3 sequence is 14 residues long. V was cut by 0 bases and J by 4 bases, with 9 bases left in between. In germline, CDR1 is LGHDT, CDR2 YNNKEL (reference sequence). The CDR3, as DNA: TGTGCCAGCAGCCAAGATGTAACCGGCTATGGCTACACCTTC. Its protein product is CASSQDVTGYGYTF.

V gene TRBV5-6 combines with J gene TRBJ1-6; no clear D gene. The V gene's germline CDR1 is SGHDT and CDR2 YYEEEE. The length of the CDR3 is 14 residues. Between the trimmed V and J ends, which lost 3 bases and 10 bases, there was a span of 14 bases. This CDR3 reads CASSWSASGSPLHF. Here the CDR3 DNA reads TGTGCCAGCAGCTGGAGCGCAAGCGGGTCACCCCTCCACTTT.

The chain has TRBV19 and TRBJ1-1, with no clear D. This CDR3 is 12 amino acids long. Germline V gene data show CDR1 as LNHDA and CDR2 as SQIVND (reference sequence). V gave up 5 bases and J gave up 0 bases, with 4 bases separating them. The DNA of the CDR3 is TGTGCCAGTAGTGTTATGAACACTGAAGCTTTCTTT. It encodes CASSVMNTEAFF.

This clone was counted once. The chain is built from TRBV7-9 and TRBJ2-2, with a possible D match to TRBD1 (5 bases). The germline V gene has CDR1 SEHNR and CDR2 FQNEAQ (reference sequence). The CDR3 runs to 14 residues. Trimming removed 9 bases from V and 4 bases from J, with 15 bases in between. The CDR3 reads CASHWGGSTGELFF. CDR3 sequence (DNA): TGTGCCAGTCACTGGGGCGGTAGCACCGGGGAGCTGTTTTTT.

With regard to this clone: Other DNA sequences in the same sample also yield this CDR3. This chain joins TRBV9 and TRBJ2-7; D call uncertain. V lost 0 bases and J 2 bases, leaving 9 bases between the germline ends. CDR1 and CDR2 (germline): SGDLS, YYNGEE. CDR3 length: 14 amino acids. CDR3 sequence reads: CASSVGGSTYEQYF. The CDR3 region has the DNA TGTGCCAGCAGCGTAGGAGGCAGCACCTACGAGCAGTACTTC.

The J gene is TRBJ2-1, the V gene TRBV29-1, with 13 positions matching TRBD2. The CDR3 spans 18 residues. V was clipped by 4 bases and J by 1 base; unmatched bases: 10. Germline loops: CDR1 SQVTM, CDR2 ANQGSEA. The CDR3 sequence: CSVGGATSGRISYNEQFF. The CDR3 DNA is TGCAGCGTTGGCGGGGCGACTAGCGGGAGGATTTCCTACAATGAGCAGTTCTTC.

The V and J genes are TRBV7-9 and TRBJ2-3; 10 nucleotides match TRBD2. The V gene end was trimmed by 5 bases and the J gene end by 4 bases; junction bases not matched to a gene: 12. The CDR3 is made up of 17 amino acids. From germline, CDR1 is SEHNR and CDR2 FQNEAQ (reference sequence). The CDR3 here is CASSRRSGTSEPDTQYF. CDR3 coding DNA: TGTGCCAGCAGCAGAAGATCCGGGACTAGCGAGCCAGATACGCAGTATTTT.

This sequence joins TRBV19 and TRBJ2-7; 9 bases match TRBD1. CDR3 size: 14 residues. Per germline, CDR1 LNHDA and CDR2 SQIVND (reference sequence). Losses at the gene ends were 5 bases for V and 5 bases for J; bases not matched to a gene: 7. DNA of the CDR3: TGTGCCAGTAGTCTAGGACAGGGGAGGGACGAGCAGTACTTC. It specifies CASSLGQGRDEQYF.

This chain uses TRBV7-2 with TRBJ1-5; D call uncertain. CDR1 is SGHTA and CDR2 is FQGNSA in the germline V gene. V gave up 0 bases and J gave up 0 bases, with 15 bases separating them. The CDR3 contains 18 residues. CDR3 protein: CASSLAPAAGDSNQPQHF. As DNA, the CDR3 is TGTGCCAGCAGCTTAGCGCCCGCGGCCGGCGATAGCAATCAGCCCCAGCATTTT.

This chain uses TRBV24-1 with TRBJ2-1; a weak D match, TRBD2 (5 bases). Trimming took 4 bases from V and 4 from J, leaving 16 bases between them. This CDR3 spans 16 amino acids. Germline V CDR1 and CDR2: KGHDR, SFDVKD. This CDR3 reads CATSDPDGSGYNEQFF. The CDR3 region has the DNA TGTGCCACCAGTGACCCGGACGGTTCGGGATACAATGAGCAGTTCTTC.

The rearrangement links TRBV4-3 to TRBJ2-3; 11 nucleotides align to TRBD2. The CDR3 contains 17 residues. The V segment lost 0 bases and the J segment 11 bases; nucleotides outside the gene matches: 13. CDR1 and CDR2 from the germline V gene are LGHNA and YSLEER. CDR3 nucleotide sequence: TGCGCCAGCAGCCAAGATGGGGTAGCGGGAGGGCCCCGGGTGCAGTATTTT. Protein sequence: CASSQDGVAGGPRVQYF.

The gene calls are TRBV6-8 and TRBJ2-1; TRBD2 matches at 10 bases. Germline trimming cut 9 bases from V and 9 bases from J; bases unmatched to any gene: 11. Germline loops: CDR1 MNHGY, CDR2 SAAAGT. CDR3 length: 14 amino acids. The CDR3 spells CARSYTSGTREQFF. CDR3 nucleotide sequence: TGTGCCAGAAGCTACACTAGCGGGACGCGTGAGCAGTTCTTC.

The genes are TRBV6-5 and TRBJ1-5, with TRBD1 identical over 7 bases. The CDR3 spans 13 residues. With 5 bases clipped from V and 5 bases from J, the junction kept 3 bases outside the gene matches. CDR1 is MNHEY and CDR2 is SVGAGI in the germline V gene. Here the CDR3 DNA reads TGTGCCAGCAGTCGGACAGGTGATCAGCCCCAGCATTTT. Its translation is CASSRTGDQPQHF.

The V gene is TRBV28, the J gene TRBJ2-7; TRBD2 aligns across 7 bases. In germline, CDR1 is MDHEN, CDR2 SYDVKM. The CDR3 has 16 residues. V lost 5 bases, J lost 0 bases, and 10 bases stayed unmatched. The CDR3 loop reads CASSPGGRALSYEQYF. For the CDR3, the DNA is TGTGCCAGCAGTCCCGGGGGGAGGGCACTCTCCTACGAGCAGTACTTC.

The chain is built from TRBV6-5 and TRBJ2-7; D is unresolved. The V end lost 6 bases, the J end lost 3 bases, and 15 bases lay between the germline ends. The CDR3 is 14 residues long. The germline CDR1 and CDR2 sequences are MNHEY and SVGAGI. In nucleotides, the CDR3 is TGTGCCAGCAGGTCCTTTACACTGAACTACGAGCAGTACTTC. Translated: CASRSFTLNYEQYF.

The chain uses TRBV7-3 and TRBJ2-6, with TRBD1 identical over 8 bases. CDR3 length: 16 residues. The V and J ends lost 5 bases and 2 bases, in that order; junction bases with no gene match: 5. Germline-derived CDR1 and CDR2 are SGHTA and FQGTGA. CDR3 in amino acids: CASSNQGATGANVLTF. The CDR3 region has the DNA TGTGCCAGCAGCAATCAGGGGGCCACTGGGGCCAACGTCCTGACTTTC.

V gene TRBV9 combines with J gene TRBJ2-3, with TRBD2 matching 9 bases. The CDR3 consists of 16 residues. Trimming took 1 base from V and 3 from J; bases not matched to a gene: 6. Germline lookup yields CDR1 SGDLS and CDR2 YYNGEE. The CDR3 loop reads CASSVSLAGGTDTQYF. CDR3 coding DNA: TGTGCCAGCAGCGTATCCCTGGCGGGAGGGACAGATACGCAGTATTTT.

The V gene is TRBV2, the J gene TRBJ2-7; possible D gene TRBD1, 6 bases. The CDR3 sequence is 13 residues long. Germline CDR1 is SNHLY and CDR2 is FYNNEI. Trimming pared 4 bases from V and 3 bases from J, leaving 10 bases between. DNA of the CDR3: TGTGCCAGCAGTGGAGGGGGAGTCTACGAGCAGTACTTC. Protein: CASSGGGVYEQYF.

The chain is built from TRBV28 and TRBJ1-2; D is unclear. Per the germline V gene, CDR1 is MDHEN and CDR2 is SYDVKM. The CDR3 runs 14 residues. The V and J ends lost 3 bases and 2 bases respectively, with 10 bases between them. The CDR3 protein is CASSFGQANYGYTF. DNA for the CDR3: TGTGCCAGCAGTTTTGGGCAGGCGAACTATGGCTACACCTTC.

The chain is built from TRBV5-4 and TRBJ1-2; weak D call: TRBD1 (6 bases). The CDR3 has 15 amino acids. Trimming pared 4 bases from V and 0 bases from J, leaving 13 bases between. Germline V gene data show CDR1 as SGHNT and CDR2 as YYREEE (reference sequence). CDR3 DNA: TGTGCCAGCAGCGGTCCGGGACACCCTAACTATGGCTACACCTTC. This sequence encodes CASSGPGHPNYGYTF. Combining the CDR3 with reference TRBV5-4 and TRBJ1-2 gives the whole variable domain ETGVTQSPTHLIKTRGQQVTLRCSSQSGHNTVSWYQQALGQGPQFIFQYYREEENGRGNFPPRFSGLQFPNYSSELNVNALELDDSALYLCASSGPGHPNYGYTFGSGTRLTVV.